These T cell receptor beta chains were read from a single sample in a study of blood T cells in healthy people across ages. In TCRdb, the 5' RACE reads were re-called with MiXCR into one record per CDR3 protein. The data show roughly 2 million distinct CDR3 sequences, about 50% seen once. The sample comprised blood. The source of these receptors is a woman aged 35 to 49 in good health. CDR3s include the opening cysteine and the closing phenylalanine or tryptophan.

cdr3_length j_call v_call cdr3_aa
16 TRBJ1-4 TRBV4-2 CASRLGRGSANEKLFF
14 TRBJ2-5 TRBV6-5 CASSCSLGQETQYF
10 TRBJ2-5 TRBV20-1 CSGGGETQYF
14 TRBJ2-5 TRBV5-1 CASSPDPGLAGEYF
13 TRBJ2-5 TRBV2 CASSEEGRETQYF
16 TRBJ2-3 TRBV12-3/TRBV12-4 CASSFLAGGMADTQYF
14 TRBJ2-1 TRBV20-1 CSTSSRGASNEQFF
12 TRBJ2-3 TRBV7-2 CASSLFGGTRYF
15 TRBJ2-1 TRBV11-2 CASSLGGGGRDEQFF
13 . TRBV2 CASNRGWQETQYF
15 TRBJ2-5 TRBV7-2 CASSSGGLAVETQYF
14 TRBJ2-3 TRBV20-1 CSASLTGHTDTQYF
13 TRBJ1-1 TRBV7-2 CASSISRNTEAFF